These 21 T cell receptor beta chains came from one sample sequenced in a study of blood T cell repertoires in COVID-19. This table comes from immunoSEQ multiplex PCR, and its TCRdb copy is limited to in-frame clones, with some not included. There are around 250,000 clones in the sample; roughly 80% occur only once, and 4.6% lies in the top ten. Sequences were obtained from peripheral blood. The receptors were gathered from a man between 60 and 75 years old who had recovered from COVID-19.

This clone was seen ten or more times. V and J are TRBV2 and TRBJ1-5, with TRBD1 matching 8 bases. Germline-derived CDR1 and CDR2 are SNHLY and FYNNEI. This CDR3 region has 16 residues. V lost 2 bases, J lost 6 bases, and 9 bases stayed unmatched. The CDR3 coding sequence is TGTGCCAGCAGTGAACTCCGACAGGGGCTAAGTCAGCCCCAGCATTTT. Translating gives CASSELRQGLSQPQHF.

This chain connects TRBV12-5 to TRBJ2-3, with D possibly matching TRBD2 (5 bases). Trimming stripped 4 bases from V and 5 bases from J, with 13 bases between. CDR1 and CDR2 (germline): LGHNT, FRNRAP. The CDR3 spans 14 residues. The CDR3: CASGSGIRGDTQYF. In nucleotides, the CDR3 is TGTGCTAGTGGTTCCGGGATAAGAGGAGATACGCAGTATTTT.

The chain links TRBV6-5 to TRBJ2-2, with 10 bases that match TRBD2. The CDR3 has 15 amino acids. CDR1 and CDR2 (germline): MNHEY, SVGAGI. Unmatched junction bases numbered 7, after V lost 8 bases and J lost 4 bases. The CDR3 loop is CASARTSGTTGELFF. The CDR3 nucleotides are TGTGCCAGCGCCAGGACTAGCGGAACCACCGGGGAGCTGTTTTTT.

The rearrangement uses TRBV19 and TRBJ1-5, with a possible D match to TRBD1 (5 bases). The CDR3 has 16 residues. The germline V gene has CDR1 LNHDA and CDR2 SQIVND (reference sequence). V gave up 6 bases and J gave up 0 bases, with 15 bases separating them. The CDR3 loop is CASSKPRQISNQPQHF. The CDR3 coding sequence is TGTGCCAGTAGCAAACCTCGACAGATTAGCAATCAGCCCCAGCATTTT.

This chain links TRBV19 with TRBJ2-7; tentatively, D is TRBD2 (7 bases). Germline loops: CDR1 LNHDA, CDR2 SQIVND (reference sequence). This CDR3 comprises 14 residues. V lost 1 base, J lost 7 bases, and 14 bases lay in between. CDR3 coding DNA: TGTGCCAGTAGTATAGCGGCGGGGGCACGGGAGCAGTACTTC. Protein: CASSIAAGAREQYF.

This clone has just a few counts. The chain joins TRBV13 to TRBJ1-3; D remains unclear. Trimming cost V 5 bases and J 0 bases, with 14 bases left between them. The CDR3 runs to 16 residues. The germline CDR1 and CDR2 sequences are PRHDT and FYEKMQ (reference sequence). CDR3 in DNA: TGTGCCAGCAGCCCTGGACGGGAGAGCTCTGGAAACACCATATATTTT. This codes for CASSPGRESSGNTIYF.

Worth noting for this clone: This sample includes further DNA sequences coding for the same CDR3. The chain has TRBV5-1 and TRBJ2-7, with D tentatively TRBD2 (6 bases). CDR1 is SGHRS, CDR2 YFSETQ, per germline. CDR3 length: 13 amino acids. Trimming took 0 bases from V and 3 from J, leaving 7 bases between them. DNA of the CDR3: TGCGCCAGCAGCTTGGACGGGGGCTACGAGCAGTACTTC. Translated: CASSLDGGYEQYF.

The chain combines TRBV28 with TRBJ1-1; 8 nucleotides line up with TRBD1. Germline CDR1 is MDHEN and CDR2 is SYDVKM. V was clipped by 6 bases and J by 9 bases; unmatched bases: 9. This CDR3 spans 13 amino acids. CDR3 DNA: TGTGCCAGCAGCCCTGGGGACAGGTTTAAAGCTTTCTTT. Amino acid sequence: CASSPGDRFKAFF.

The chain couples TRBV20-1 to TRBJ2-1; D is undetermined. V lost 8 bases to trimming and J lost 5 bases, with 7 bases between them. The length of the CDR3 is 10 residues. The germline gives CDR1 DFQATT, CDR2 SNEGSKA (reference sequence). CDR3 coding DNA: TGCAGTCCGAGTCACAATGAGCAGTTCTTC. This sequence encodes CSPSHNEQFF.

V is TRBV4-2 and J is TRBJ2-3, with 10 nucleotides matching TRBD2. The germline CDR1 and CDR2 sequences are LGHNA and YNFKEQ. J lost 4 bases, V lost 4 bases, and 2 bases had no gene match. The CDR3 length is 14 residues. CDR3 DNA: TGTGCCAGCAGCCCTAGCGGGAGCTCAGATACGCAGTATTTT. Its protein is CASSPSGSSDTQYF.

The gene calls are TRBV5-1 and TRBJ2-6, with 8 bases matching TRBD1. The CDR3 consists of 17 residues. CDR1 and CDR2 (germline): SGHRS, YFSETQ. The ends lost 0 bases at V and 2 bases at J; junction bases unmatched: 4. The CDR3 loop reads CASSLGQGAPGANVLTF. The CDR3 nucleotides read TGCGCCAGCAGCTTGGGGCAGGGGGCCCCTGGGGCCAACGTCCTGACTTTC.

This chain connects TRBV30 to TRBJ2-7, with 7 bases matching TRBD1. The CDR3 consists of 14 residues. Trimming removed 5 bases from V and 2 bases from J; junction bases left unmatched: 9. CDR1 and CDR2 from the germline V gene are GTSNPN and SVGIG (reference sequence). CDR3 protein: CAWGPGQNPYEQYF. CDR3 DNA sequence: TGTGCCTGGGGACCGGGACAGAATCCCTACGAGCAGTACTTC.

The chain carries TRBV5-1 and TRBJ1-4; D possibly corresponds to TRBD1 (6 bases). Per the germline V gene, CDR1 is SGHRS and CDR2 is YFSETQ. The V and J ends lost 1 base and 8 bases respectively, with 15 bases between them. The CDR3 covers 15 residues. The CDR3 loop is CASSLTGIVGEKLFF. CDR3 DNA: TGCGCCAGCAGCTTGACAGGGATCGTAGGAGAAAAACTGTTTTTT.

This clone appeared once. V is TRBV12-3 or TRBV12-4 and J is TRBJ2-7; TRBD1 agrees at 7 bases. Losses at the gene ends were 6 bases for V and 6 bases for J; bases not matched to a gene: 8. This CDR3 comprises 13 residues. The CDR3 bases are TGTGCCAGCAGCTCGGACAGGCCGGCCGAGCAGTACTTC. Its translation is CASSSDRPAEQYF.

This clone was detected once. The CDR3 is CASSLGLDRPYGYTF. CDR3 coding DNA: TGTGCCAGCAGCTTGGGGTTGGACAGGCCCTATGGCTACACCTTC. The chain uses TRBV5-4 and TRBJ1-2; TRBD1 matches 7 bases. The CDR3 is 15 residues long. V was pared by 0 bases and J by 4 bases, with 6 bases of the junction left unmatched. Germline V gene data show CDR1 as SGHNT and CDR2 as YYREEE (reference sequence).

V usage is TRBV30 and J usage is TRBJ1-6; a weak D match, TRBD1 (5 bases). Trimming stripped 1 base from V and 5 bases from J, with 15 bases between. The germline V gene encodes CDR1 GTSNPN and CDR2 SVGIG (reference sequence). The CDR3 length is 16 residues. For the CDR3, the DNA is TGTGCCTGGAGTGGGGAGGGGCACTTAAATAATTCACCCCTCCACTTT. Translation: CAWSGEGHLNNSPLHF.

The chain carries TRBV9 and TRBJ2-2, with 8 bases identical to TRBD1. The germline V gene has CDR1 SGDLS and CDR2 YYNGEE. The CDR3 loop spans 16 amino acids. The V and J ends lost 4 bases and 1 base, in that order; junction bases with no gene match: 6. Written as DNA, the CDR3 is TGTGCCAGCAGCCTAAGGACAGGGTTGAACACCGGGGAGCTGTTTTTT. Its translation: CASSLRTGLNTGELFF.

The V call is TRBV5-1, the J call TRBJ2-3; tentatively, D is TRBD1 (6 bases). Trimming left V 1 base short and J 2 bases short, with 14 bases between. Germline assignment: CDR1 SGHRS and CDR2 YFSETQ. CDR3 length: 16 amino acids. CDR3 residues: CASSLQGTRSTDTQYF. In DNA, the CDR3 is TGCGCCAGCAGCTTGCAGGGGACCCGTTCCACAGATACGCAGTATTTT.

The chain couples TRBV5-5 to TRBJ2-5; 11 bases match TRBD1. This CDR3 is 16 amino acids long. V shed 0 bases and J 4 bases; nucleotides not matched to a gene: 5. Per the germline V gene, CDR1 is SGHKS and CDR2 is YYEKEE (reference sequence). The CDR3 nucleotides read TGTGCCAGCAGCTTGGGTGGGACAGGGGGGATAGAGACCCAGTACTTC. This encodes CASSLGGTGGIETQYF. The complete variable domain, with remaining parts taken from reference TRBV5-5 and TRBJ2-5, reads DAGVTQSPTHLIKTRGQQVTLRCSPISGHKSVSWYQQVLGQGPQFIFQYYEKEERGRGNFPDRFSARQFPNYSSELNVNALLLGDSALYLCASSLGGTGGIETQYFGPGTRLLVL.

CDR3 DNA: TGTGCCAGCAGCTTTAGTACAGGGTCAGATACGCAGTATTTT. The encoded protein is CASSFSTGSDTQYF. The chain recombines TRBV11-2 with TRBJ2-3, with D possibly TRBD1 on 6 matching bases. The CDR3 loop spans 14 amino acids. V was cut by 3 bases and J by 4 bases, with 11 bases left in between. Germline lookup yields CDR1 SGHAT and CDR2 FQNNGV.

V and J are TRBV19 and TRBJ2-2; 8 bases agree with TRBD1. The length of the CDR3 is 17 residues. Unmatched junction bases numbered 10, after V lost 6 bases and J lost 1 base. The V gene's germline CDR1 is LNHDA and CDR2 SQIVND (reference sequence). This chain's CDR3 is CASSSIRGRRNTGELFF. The CDR3, as DNA: TGTGCCAGTAGCAGTATCAGGGGGCGCAGGAACACCGGGGAGCTGTTTTTT.